This entry is about one TCR beta chain. These data belong to a study of blood T cell repertoires in COVID-19. About the study: Material from acute and convalescent COVID-19 was sourced from the United States, Italy and Spain. The cDNA or gDNA used as material had been derived from T cells, B-cell-depleted T cells, or PBMCs.

Original methodology: Reference gene primer amplification yielded estimated nucleated cell counts. Clones were sequenced by immunoSEQ multiplex PCR, and TCRdb holds only the in-frame ones, with some missing. Clone size and V and J calls were adopted from that table, with D and trimming inferred from the DNA. This sample has about 120,000 clones, with under 80% found just once. Per germline, CDR1 SGHVS and CDR2 FNYEAQ. Trimming removed 0 bases at V and 6 bases at J, with 11 bases between. This CDR3 has 14 residues. This TCR came from a man aged 70 or older with acute or convalescent COVID-19. Source material: peripheral blood. The V gene is TRBV7-6, the J gene TRBJ1-1; D not resolved. The DNA for the CDR3 is TGTGCCAGCAGCTTAGCGGAGAGGTTGGCTGAAGCTTTCTTT. Its protein is CASSLAERLAEAFF.